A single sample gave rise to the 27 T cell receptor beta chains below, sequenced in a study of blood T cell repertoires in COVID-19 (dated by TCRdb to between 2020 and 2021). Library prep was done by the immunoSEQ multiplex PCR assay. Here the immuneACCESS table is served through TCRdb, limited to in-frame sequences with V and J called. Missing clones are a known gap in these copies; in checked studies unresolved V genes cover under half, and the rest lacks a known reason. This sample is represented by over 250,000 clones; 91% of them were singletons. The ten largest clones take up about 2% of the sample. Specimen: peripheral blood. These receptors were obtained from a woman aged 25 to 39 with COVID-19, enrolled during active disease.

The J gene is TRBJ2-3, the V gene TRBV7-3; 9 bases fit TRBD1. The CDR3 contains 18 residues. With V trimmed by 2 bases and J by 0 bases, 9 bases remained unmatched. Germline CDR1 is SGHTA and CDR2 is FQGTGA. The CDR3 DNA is TGTGCCAGCAGCTTATGGCCCGGACAGGGGTCTAGCACAGATACGCAGTATTTT. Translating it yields CASSLWPGQGSSTDTQYF.

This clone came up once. The CDR3: CAVGQFNEQFF. The CDR3 DNA reads TGTGCCGTCGGACAGTTTAATGAGCAGTTCTTC. The gene calls are TRBV6-6 and TRBJ2-1; tentatively, D is TRBD1 (6 bases). CDR1 and CDR2 from the germline V gene are MNHNY and SVGAGI (reference sequence). The CDR3 contains 11 residues. V dropped 11 bases and J dropped 7 bases, with 12 bases sitting between them.

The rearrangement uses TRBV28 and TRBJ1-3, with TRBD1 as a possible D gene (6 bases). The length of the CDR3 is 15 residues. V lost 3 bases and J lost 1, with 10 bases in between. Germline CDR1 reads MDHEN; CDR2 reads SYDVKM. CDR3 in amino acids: CASSLGGGSGNTIYF. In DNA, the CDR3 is TGTGCCAGCAGTTTGGGAGGGGGATCTGGAAACACCATATATTTT.

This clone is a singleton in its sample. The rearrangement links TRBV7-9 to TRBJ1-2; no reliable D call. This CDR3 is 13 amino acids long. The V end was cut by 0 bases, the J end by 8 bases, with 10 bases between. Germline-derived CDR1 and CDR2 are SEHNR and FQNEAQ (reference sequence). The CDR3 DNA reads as TGTGCCAGCAGCTTAGCGAGGGATGGGGGCTACACCTTC. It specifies CASSLARDGGYTF.

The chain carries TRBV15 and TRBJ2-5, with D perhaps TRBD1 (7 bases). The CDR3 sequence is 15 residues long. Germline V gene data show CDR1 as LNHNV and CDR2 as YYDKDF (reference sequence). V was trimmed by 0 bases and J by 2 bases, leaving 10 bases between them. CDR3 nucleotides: TGTGCCACCAGCAGAGATCCAGGGGGGCAAGAGACCCAGTACTTC. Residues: CATSRDPGGQETQYF.

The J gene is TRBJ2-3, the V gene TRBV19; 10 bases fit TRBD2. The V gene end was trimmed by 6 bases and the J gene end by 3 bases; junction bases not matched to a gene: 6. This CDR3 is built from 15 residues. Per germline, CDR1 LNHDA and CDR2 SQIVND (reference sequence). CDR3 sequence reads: CASRPSGRGTDTQYF. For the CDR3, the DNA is TGTGCCAGTAGACCTAGCGGGAGAGGGACAGATACGCAGTATTTT.

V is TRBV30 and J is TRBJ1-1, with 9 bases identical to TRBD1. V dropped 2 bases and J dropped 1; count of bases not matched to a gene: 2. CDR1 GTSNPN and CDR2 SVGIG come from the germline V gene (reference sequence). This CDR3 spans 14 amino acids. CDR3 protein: CAWSPDRGNTEAFF. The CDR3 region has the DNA TGTGCCTGGAGTCCGGACAGGGGGAACACTGAAGCTTTCTTT. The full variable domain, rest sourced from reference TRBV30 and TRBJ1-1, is SQTIHQWPATLVQPVGSPLSLECTVEGTSNPNLYWYRQAAGRGLQLLFYSVGIGQISSEVPQNLSASRPQDRQFILSSKKLLLSDSGFYLCAWSPDRGNTEAFFGQGTRLTVV.

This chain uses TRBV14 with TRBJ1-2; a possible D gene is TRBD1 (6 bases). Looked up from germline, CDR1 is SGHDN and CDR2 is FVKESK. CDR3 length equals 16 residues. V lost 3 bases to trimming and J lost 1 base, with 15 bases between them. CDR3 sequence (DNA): TGTGCCAGCAGCCATTGTAGGGACACCATTAACTATGGCTACACCTTC. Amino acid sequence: CASSHCRDTINYGYTF.

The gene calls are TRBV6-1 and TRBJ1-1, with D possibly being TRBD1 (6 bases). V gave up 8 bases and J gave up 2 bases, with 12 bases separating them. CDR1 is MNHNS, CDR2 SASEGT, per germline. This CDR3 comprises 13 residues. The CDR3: CASLDSDNTEAFF. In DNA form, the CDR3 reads TGTGCCAGCCTGGACAGCGATAACACTGAAGCTTTCTTT.

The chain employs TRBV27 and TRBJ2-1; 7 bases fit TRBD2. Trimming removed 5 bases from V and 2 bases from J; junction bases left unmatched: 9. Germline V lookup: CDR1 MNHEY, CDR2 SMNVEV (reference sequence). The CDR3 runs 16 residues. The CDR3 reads CASSLISGTTYNEQFF. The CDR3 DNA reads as TGTGCCAGCAGTCTCATAAGCGGGACGACCTACAATGAGCAGTTCTTC.

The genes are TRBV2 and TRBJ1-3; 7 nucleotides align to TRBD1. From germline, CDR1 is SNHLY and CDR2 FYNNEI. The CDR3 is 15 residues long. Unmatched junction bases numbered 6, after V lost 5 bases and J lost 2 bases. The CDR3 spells CASSKSTGAGNTIYF. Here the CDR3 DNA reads TGTGCCAGCAGTAAGAGTACAGGGGCTGGAAACACCATATATTTT.

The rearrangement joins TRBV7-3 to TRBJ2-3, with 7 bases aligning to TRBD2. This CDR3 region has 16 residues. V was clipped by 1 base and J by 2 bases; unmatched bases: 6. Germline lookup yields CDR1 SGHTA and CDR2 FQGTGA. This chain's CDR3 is CASSLRLAASTDTQYF. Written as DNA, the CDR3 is TGTGCCAGCAGCTTAAGGCTAGCGGCCTCCACAGATACGCAGTATTTT.

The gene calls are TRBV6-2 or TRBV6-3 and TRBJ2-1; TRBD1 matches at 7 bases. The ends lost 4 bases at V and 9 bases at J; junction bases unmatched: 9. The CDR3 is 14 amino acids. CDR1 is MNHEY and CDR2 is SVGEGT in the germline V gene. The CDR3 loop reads CASSSLGTVGEQFF. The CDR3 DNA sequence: TGTGCCAGCAGTTCCCTCGGGACAGTGGGTGAGCAGTTCTTC.

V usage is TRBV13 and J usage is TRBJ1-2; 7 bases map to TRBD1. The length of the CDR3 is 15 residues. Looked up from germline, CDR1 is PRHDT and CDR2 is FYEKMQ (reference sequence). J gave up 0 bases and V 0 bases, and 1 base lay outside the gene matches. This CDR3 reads CASSLGTGTNYGYTF. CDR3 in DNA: TGTGCCAGCAGCTTAGGGACAGGGACTAACTATGGCTACACCTTC.

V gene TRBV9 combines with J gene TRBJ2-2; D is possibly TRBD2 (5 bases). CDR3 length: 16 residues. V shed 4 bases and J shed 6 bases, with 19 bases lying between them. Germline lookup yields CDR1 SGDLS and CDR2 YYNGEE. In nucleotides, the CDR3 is TGTGCCAGCAGCCCACGAACGGGGTCTGGTGCCGGGGAGCTGTTTTTT. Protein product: CASSPRTGSGAGELFF.

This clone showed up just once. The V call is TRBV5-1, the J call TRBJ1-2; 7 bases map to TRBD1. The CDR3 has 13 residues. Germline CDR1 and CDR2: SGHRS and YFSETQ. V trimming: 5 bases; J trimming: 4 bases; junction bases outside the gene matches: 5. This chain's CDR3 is CASRRDSAYGYTF. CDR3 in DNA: TGCGCCAGCAGGAGGGACAGCGCCTATGGCTACACCTTC. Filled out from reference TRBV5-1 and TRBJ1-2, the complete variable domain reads KAGVTQTPRYLIKTRGQQVTLSCSPISGHRSVSWYQQTPGQGLQFLFEYFSETQRNKGNFPGRFSGRQFSNSRSEMNVSTLELGDSALYLCASRRDSAYGYTFGSGTRLTVV.

CDR3 in DNA: TGCAGTGCTAGTGTACTAGCGGGAGGCTCAGATACGCAGTATTTT. Its translation is CSASVLAGGSDTQYF. The V call is TRBV20-1, the J call TRBJ2-3; TRBD2 matches 12 bases. The J segment lost 4 bases and the V segment lost 3 bases, leaving 5 bases of the junction unmatched. Germline CDR1 is DFQATT and CDR2 is SNEGSKA (reference sequence). There are 15 residues in the CDR3.

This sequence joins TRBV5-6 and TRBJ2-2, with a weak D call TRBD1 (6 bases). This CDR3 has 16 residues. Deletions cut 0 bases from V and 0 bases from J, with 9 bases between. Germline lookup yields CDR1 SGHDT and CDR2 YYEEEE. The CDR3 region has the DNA TGTGCCAGCAGCTTGGGGGGACATCCGAACACCGGGGAGCTGTTTTTT. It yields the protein CASSLGGHPNTGELFF.

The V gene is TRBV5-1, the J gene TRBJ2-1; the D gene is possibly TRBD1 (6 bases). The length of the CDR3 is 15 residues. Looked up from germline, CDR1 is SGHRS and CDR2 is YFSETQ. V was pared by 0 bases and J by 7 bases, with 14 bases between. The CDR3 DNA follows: TGCGCCAGCAGCTTGGACGGCAGGGGAAAGAATGAGCAGTTCTTC. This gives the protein CASSLDGRGKNEQFF.

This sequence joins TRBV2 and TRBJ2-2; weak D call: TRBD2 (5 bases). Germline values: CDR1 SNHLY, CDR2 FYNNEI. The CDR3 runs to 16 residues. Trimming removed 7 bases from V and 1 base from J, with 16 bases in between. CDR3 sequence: CASTPFPSGNTGELFF. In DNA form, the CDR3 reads TGTGCCAGCACCCCCTTCCCCAGCGGGAACACCGGGGAGCTGTTTTTT.

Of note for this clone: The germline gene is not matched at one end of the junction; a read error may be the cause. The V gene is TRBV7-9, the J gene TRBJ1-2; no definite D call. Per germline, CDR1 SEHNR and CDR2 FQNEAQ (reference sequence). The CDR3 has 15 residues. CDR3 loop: CASTLSGAANYGYTF. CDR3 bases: TGTGCCAGCACCTTATCAGGCGCCGCTAACTATGGCTACACCTTC.

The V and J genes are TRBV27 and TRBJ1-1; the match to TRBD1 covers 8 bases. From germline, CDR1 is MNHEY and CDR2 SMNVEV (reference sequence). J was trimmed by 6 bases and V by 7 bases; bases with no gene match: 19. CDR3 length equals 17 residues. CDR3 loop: CASTPNRGLSRVAEAFF. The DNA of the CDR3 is TGTGCCAGCACCCCAAACAGGGGGTTAAGTCGGGTCGCTGAAGCTTTCTTT.

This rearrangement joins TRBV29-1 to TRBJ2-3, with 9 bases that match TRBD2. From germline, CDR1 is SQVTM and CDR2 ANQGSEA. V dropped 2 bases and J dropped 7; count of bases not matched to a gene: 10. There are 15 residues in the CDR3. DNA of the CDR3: TGCAGCGTTGAAAGGGGTAGCGGGAGTCTCTATACGCAGTATTTT. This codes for CSVERGSGSLYTQYF.

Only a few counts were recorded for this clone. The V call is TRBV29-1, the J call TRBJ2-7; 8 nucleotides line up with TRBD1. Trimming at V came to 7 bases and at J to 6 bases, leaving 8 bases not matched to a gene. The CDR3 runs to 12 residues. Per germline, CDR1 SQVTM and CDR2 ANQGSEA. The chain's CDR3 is CSASGTGSEQYF. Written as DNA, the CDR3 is TGCAGCGCCTCCGGGACAGGATCCGAGCAGTACTTC.

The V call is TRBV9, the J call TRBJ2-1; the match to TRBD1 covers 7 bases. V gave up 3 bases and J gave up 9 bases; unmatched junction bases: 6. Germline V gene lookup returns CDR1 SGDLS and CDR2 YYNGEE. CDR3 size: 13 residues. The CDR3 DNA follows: TGTGCCAGCAGCGGACAGGGTAGGGGTGAGCAGTTCTTC. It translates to CASSGQGRGEQFF.

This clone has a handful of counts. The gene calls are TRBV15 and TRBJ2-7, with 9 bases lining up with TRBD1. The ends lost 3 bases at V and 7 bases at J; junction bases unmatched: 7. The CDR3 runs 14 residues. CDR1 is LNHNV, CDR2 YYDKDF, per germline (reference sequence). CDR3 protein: CATSSPGQGGEQYF. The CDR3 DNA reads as TGTGCCACCAGCAGCCCGGGACAGGGCGGGGAGCAGTACTTC. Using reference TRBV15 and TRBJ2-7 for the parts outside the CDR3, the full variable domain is DAMVIQNPRYQVTQFGKPVTLSCSQTLNHNVMYWYQQKSSQAPKLLFHYYDKDFNNEADTPDNFQSRRPNTSFCFLDIRSPGLGDTAMYLCATSSPGQGGEQYFGPGTRLTVT.

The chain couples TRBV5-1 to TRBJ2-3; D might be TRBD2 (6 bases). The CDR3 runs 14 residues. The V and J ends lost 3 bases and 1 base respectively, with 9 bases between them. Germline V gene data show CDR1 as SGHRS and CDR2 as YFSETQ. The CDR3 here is CASSSPSGTDTQYF. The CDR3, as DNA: TGCGCCAGCAGCTCCCCTAGCGGCACAGATACGCAGTATTTT.